A single T cell receptor (beta chain) is shown here with its context. This clonotype was picked up many times. Its antigen remains unidentified. One base away there is no much larger clone; base qualities are not given. Set within a cohort of healthcare workers in London, UK, this nested case-control study involved weekly PCR testing of nasopharyngeal swabs along with blood sampling. Healthcare workers were recruited between 23 and 31 March 2020, during the week of the UK lockdown, and were followed weekly for up to about 16 weeks. The source of the sample is a study of early T cells in non-severe SARS-CoV-2 infection (dated by TCRdb to the early 2020s). A note on the overall study: TCR sequencing used bulk RNA from unsorted whole blood, so alpha and beta chains could not be paired.

The library was produced with 5' RACE. The sequencer was a NextSeq 500. In the TCR library protocol, unique molecular identifiers were attached to individual cDNA molecules to correct for PCR bias and sequencing error. Both TCR alpha and beta chains were sequenced, and tight co-correlation was observed between alpha and beta sequence abundances in each sample. In the source study's methods: Decombinator V4 was used to annotate TCR sequences for V gene, J gene and CDR3. TCRs were defined as expanded if a significant change between any two time points was detected under a Poisson model with p below 0.0001. Abundances of TCRs were expressed as counts per million after normalisation to the total number of TCRs sequenced in each sample. MAIT TCRs were defined by TRAV1-2 paired with TRAJ12, TRAJ20 or TRAJ33, and iNKT TCRs by TRAV10 paired with TRAJ18. VDJdb, accessed 1 November 2021, was searched for CMV, EBV and SARS-CoV-2 annotated TCRs, with TCRs annotated for multiple antigens excluded. In-frame beta chains were kept once TCRdb had trimmed the public reads at Q25 with fastp and called clones with MiXCR. Entries are consolidated by CDR3 protein sequence, retaining the most common genes and DNA. For this entry, the V and J calls and clone size follow TCRdb and not the study's own pipeline. The sample records tens of thousands of distinct CDR3 sequences, approximately 5.1% of which are singletons. The top ten constitute approximately 6% of the sample.

Results the study describes overall, beyond this receptor: Matching against VDJdb was skewed toward anti-spike CD8 responses, likely underestimated virus-specific expansions, and missed private and CD4 specificities.

The CDR3 numbers 15 residues from cysteine through phenylalanine. Only the CDR3 DNA is retained, 45 bases long and in frame from the first base. V loses 6 bases, J loses 2 bases, and the germline ends lie 16 bases apart. Taken from the germline V gene, the CDR1 and CDR2 loops are MNHNS and SASEGT. The receptor's source is an adult who was a healthcare worker with PCR-confirmed SARS-CoV-2 infection or an uninfected control (not recorded which). The chain is assembled from TRBV6-1 and TRBJ2-5; the D gene remains uncertain. The material was whole blood, obtained at baseline. The sequenced DNA: TGTGCCAGCAGCGGACGTTCTGGGGTACAAGAGACCCAGTACTTC. Its translation reads: CASSGRSGVQETQYF.